This T cell receptor beta chain emerged from a study of regulatory T cells in long-lasting Graves disease. The overall study: Under 3 months of antithyroid drugs had been taken by newly diagnosed Graves' patients.

The CDR3 loop spans 14 amino acids. V was trimmed by 5 bases and J by 8 bases, leaving 16 bases between them. This clonotype was detected ten times or more. No antigen is known for it. Study conclusions and caveats: Fewer public clonotypes were shared by new patients (around 1,000) than by persistent patients (approximately 2,700). Newly diagnosed disease favored TRBV20-1 and TRBJ2-1 over persistent disease.

TCR beta libraries were built with iRepertoire HTBI primers and Arm-PCR of CDR3 regions. Using its own MiXCR run on the multiplex PCR reads, TCRdb lists one record per CDR3 protein. Here the sample spans about 220,000 distinct CDR3 sequences, 15% to 20% being singletons. Documented time point: newly diagnosed GD, antithyroid drugs for less than 3 months. PBMC RNA served as the TCR library source. The sequence came from a female donor with Graves disease. The specimen was peripheral blood mononuclear cells (PBMCs), collected at new diagnosis, from a patient treated with antithyroid drugs. V and J are TRBV12-3 or TRBV12-4 and TRBJ2-1, with D maybe TRBD2 (5 bases). The CDR3 coding sequence is TGTGCCAGCAGTCCCCCAGTGGGCGGGTATGAGCAGTTCTTC. The encoded protein is CASSPPVGGYEQFF.